One sample yielded the 20 T cell receptor beta chains listed below, sequenced in a study of spatial heterogeneity in lung cancer. Broader study findings: Tumor mutation count correlated with how many alpha and beta TCRs expanded intratumorally.

Time point of the sample: sample taken at primary tumor resection. TCRdb reprocessed the 5' RACE reads via MiXCR and lists one record per CDR3 protein. The table includes nearly 3,000 distinct CDR3 sequences, 5.5% to 8.5% detected once. Their antigen targets remain unknown. The sample in question was lung tumor tissue, obtained at surgery. These receptors originate from a female donor with early-stage non-small cell lung cancer.

This clonotype is medium-sized (0.01 to 0.1%). This rearrangement joins TRBV7-9 to TRBJ1-6, with a weak D call TRBD1 (5 bases). With 11 bases removed from V and 8 bases from J, the gap between germline ends came to 16 bases. The CDR3 extends over 13 amino acids. CDR1 SEHNR and CDR2 FQNEAQ come from the germline V gene (reference sequence). Here the CDR3 DNA reads TGTGCCTCTCAAGGGGTGGGGGATTCACCCCTCCACTTT. Protein product: CASQGVGDSPLHF.

This clonotype is deemed medium-sized. This chain's CDR3 is CSVEGFKGTGINYGYTF. Written as DNA, the CDR3 is TGCAGCGTTGAAGGTTTTAAGGGGACAGGAATTAACTATGGCTACACCTTC. The genes are TRBV29-1 and TRBJ1-2; 8 bases are a match to TRBD1. V was clipped by 1 base and J by 1 base; unmatched bases: 11. Germline V gene data show CDR1 as SQVTM and CDR2 as ANQGSEA. The CDR3 has 17 amino acids.

At least ten counts were recorded for this clonotype. This chain joins TRBV29-1 and TRBJ2-5, with 8 bases aligning to TRBD1. The CDR3 consists of 14 residues. V lost 1 base to trimming and J lost 2 bases; unmatched junction nucleotides: 3. Germline V gene data show CDR1 as SQVTM and CDR2 as ANQGSEA. The CDR3: CSVEGWDRQETQYF. The CDR3 DNA reads TGCAGCGTTGAAGGTTGGGACAGGCAAGAGACCCAGTACTTC.

This clonotype is termed medium-sized. The gene calls are TRBV7-2 and TRBJ2-3; 8 bases match TRBD1. CDR3 length: 18 amino acids. Germline V CDR1 and CDR2: SGHTA, FQGNSA. Trimming at V came to 3 bases and at J to 5 bases, leaving 16 bases not matched to a gene. CDR3 loop: CASSFWGVRTGSKDTQYF. CDR3 coding DNA: TGTGCCAGCAGCTTTTGGGGCGTGAGGACAGGGAGTAAAGATACGCAGTATTTT.

Worth noting for this clonotype: A junction end diverges from the germline sequence, so it may reflect a read error. The gene calls are TRBV7-6 and TRBJ1-2; D is uncertain. CDR1 and CDR2 from the germline V gene are SGHVS and FNYEAQ. This CDR3 comprises 13 residues. CDR3: CASSFNPVYGHTF. CDR3 sequence (DNA): TGTGCCAGCAGCTTTAACCCCGTTTATGGCCACACCTTC.

This clonotype was picked up a small number of times. Being one base from a much bigger clone, this may be a read error. The chain combines TRBV18 with TRBJ1-2; D remains unclear. CDR3 length equals 15 residues. Germline values: CDR1 KGHSH, CDR2 LQKENI. The CDR3 DNA reads as TGTGGCAGCTCACCAAGGCCCCCCCCTAACTATGGCTACACCTTC. Its protein is CGSSPRPPPNYGYTF.

This clonotype rates as medium-sized (0.01 to 0.1%). This rearrangement joins TRBV27 to TRBJ1-6; D is unresolved. The V gene lost 7 bases and the J gene lost 7 bases, with 17 bases spanning the gap. The CDR3 is 15 amino acids. The germline CDR1 and CDR2 sequences are MNHEY and SMNVEV (reference sequence). This CDR3 is CASTFRVSGNSPLHF. Here the CDR3 DNA reads TGTGCCAGCACCTTCCGGGTCTCTGGGAATTCACCCCTCCACTTT.

By share, this clonotype counts as medium-sized. The chain recombines TRBV10-3 with TRBJ2-1; 15 nucleotides agree with TRBD2. Germline assignment: CDR1 ENHRY and CDR2 SYGVKD. The trim removed 6 bases at V and 7 bases at J, leaving 7 bases unmatched. The CDR3 covers 16 residues. The chain's CDR3 is CAIRGLAGGRMNEQFF. CDR3 in DNA: TGTGCCATCAGAGGACTAGCGGGGGGGCGAATGAATGAGCAGTTCTTC.

In its sample, this clonotype is medium-sized (0.01 to 0.1%). The chain joins TRBV10-3 to TRBJ2-1; maybe TRBD1 (6 bases). This CDR3 spans 13 amino acids. Trimming shortened V by 7 bases and J by 9 bases, and 16 bases separated the two germline ends. The germline CDR1 and CDR2 sequences are ENHRY and SYGVKD. As DNA, the CDR3 is TGTGCCATCAAGGGTATACAAGGGGGTGAGCAGTTCTTC. Translated: CAIKGIQGGEQFF.

This clonotype was seen only once. The chain is built from TRBV7-2 and TRBJ2-3; D assignment may be TRBD1 or TRBD2 (6 bases each). Trimming took off 7 bases at V and 4 bases at J, with 15 bases between the two ends. CDR3 length equals 14 residues. Germline CDR1 SGHTA, CDR2 FQGNSA. The CDR3 loop is CASMPRGRPDTQYF. DNA of the CDR3: TGTGCCAGCATGCCCCGGGGGCGGCCAGATACGCAGTATTTT.

In its sample, this clonotype was seen many times. The V gene is TRBV4-3, the J gene TRBJ1-2, with D maybe TRBD1 (5 bases). CDR1 is LGHNA and CDR2 is YSLEER in the germline V gene. This CDR3 is built from 15 residues. Deletions cut 1 base from V and 7 bases from J, with 16 bases between. The DNA of the CDR3 is TGCGCCAGCAGCCAAGTCGGGGCAGGGATGGGTGGCTACACCTTC. It encodes CASSQVGAGMGGYTF.

This clonotype is categorized as medium-sized. The chain uses TRBV5-1 and TRBJ1-2; D remains unclear. The CDR3 sequence is 15 residues long. V dropped 0 bases and J dropped 0 bases, with 9 bases sitting between them. Germline-derived CDR1 and CDR2 are SGHRS and YFSETQ. CDR3: CASSLVGSSNYGYTF. The CDR3 DNA reads TGCGCCAGCAGCTTGGTAGGCAGCTCTAACTATGGCTACACCTTC.

This clonotype is medium-sized in the sample. V is TRBV5-1 and J is TRBJ1-5; a weak D match, TRBD1 (5 bases). The length of the CDR3 is 14 residues. CDR1 SGHRS and CDR2 YFSETQ come from the germline V gene. The ends were cut back, 2 bases at V and 9 bases at J, with 15 bases in the middle. CDR3 nucleotide sequence: TGCGCCAGCAGCTTAGACAGTGCCGGGGGGCCCCAGCATTTT. Encoded protein: CASSLDSAGGPQHF.

By sample fraction, this clonotype is medium-sized. This chain uses TRBV7-9 with TRBJ2-1; the match to TRBD2 covers 10 bases. Germline loops: CDR1 SEHNR, CDR2 FQNEAQ (reference sequence). CDR3 length: 15 residues. With V trimmed by 7 bases and J by 9 bases, 12 bases remained unmatched. CDR3 bases: TGTGCCAGCAACCTACTAGCGGGGCCGACCGGTGAGCAGTTCTTC. Translating it yields CASNLLAGPTGEQFF.

In this sample, this clonotype is medium-sized. This chain links TRBV12-3 or TRBV12-4 with TRBJ1-5; D is uncertain. V dropped 3 bases and J dropped 2 bases, with 11 bases sitting between them. The CDR3 contains 15 residues. The CDR3 DNA is TGTGCCAGCAGTTTCTCCGGGTTGGGCAATCAGCCCCAGCATTTT. Amino acid sequence: CASSFSGLGNQPQHF.

This clonotype appeared many times. The rearrangement joins TRBV24-1 to TRBJ2-2; possible D gene TRBD1, 7 bases. Germline CDR1 is KGHDR and CDR2 is SFDVKD. V was pared by 4 bases and J by 5 bases, with 19 bases between. This CDR3 region has 17 residues. DNA of the CDR3: TGTGCCACCAGTGACCGCCCGCACAGGGGAGGAACCGGGGAGCTGTTTTTT. Translation: CATSDRPHRGGTGELFF.

This clonotype has ten or more counts. This chain links TRBV20-1 with TRBJ2-5; possibly TRBD1 for D (6 bases). Germline CDR1 and CDR2: DFQATT and SNEGSKA (reference sequence). V dropped 5 bases and J dropped 1 base, with 17 bases sitting between them. CDR3 length: 15 amino acids. CDR3 protein: CSAGTLGQGQETQYF. Here the CDR3 DNA reads TGCAGTGCTGGGACACTGGGTCAGGGCCAAGAGACCCAGTACTTC.

By share of the sample, this clonotype is medium-sized. The chain is built from TRBV20-1 and TRBJ1-1; TRBD1 agrees at 8 bases. V was clipped by 0 bases and J by 4 bases; unmatched bases: 7. The CDR3 covers 15 residues. Germline values: CDR1 DFQATT, CDR2 SNEGSKA (reference sequence). CDR3 coding DNA: TGCAGTGCTAGAGATTTTGACAGGGGAGGCACTGAAGCTTTCTTT. Residues: CSARDFDRGGTEAFF.

This clonotype is labeled as medium-sized. The chain carries TRBV29-1 and TRBJ2-6; D unclear. The CDR3 consists of 14 residues. The germline CDR1 and CDR2 sequences are SQVTM and ANQGSEA. Between the trimmed V and J ends, which lost 0 bases and 0 bases, there was a span of 3 bases. CDR3 region: CSVEDNSGANVLTF. The DNA for the CDR3 is TGCAGCGTTGAAGACAACTCTGGGGCCAACGTCCTGACTTTC.

This clonotype counts as medium-sized. The chain couples TRBV11-3 to TRBJ1-1; D not resolved. The CDR3 contains 15 residues. Trimming took off 0 bases at V and 4 bases at J, with 12 bases between the two ends. CDR1 is SGHNT and CDR2 is YENEEA in the germline V gene. CDR3: CASSLDPRWSTEAFF. The CDR3 DNA reads as TGTGCCAGCAGCTTAGATCCGAGGTGGAGCACTGAAGCTTTCTTT.